The rows below give T cell receptor beta chains drawn from one sample of a study of blood T cell repertoires in COVID-19. Libraries were prepared by immunoSEQ multiplex PCR; TCRdb keeps only in-frame clonotypes and omits some of them. The sample has approximately 76,000 clones; less than 90% are singletons. Sequenced: peripheral blood. The receptors originated from an elderly man in a cohort sampled during active COVID-19. CDR3s include the opening cysteine and the closing phenylalanine or tryptophan. The D gene is left open where the match is weak. Size is stated for part of the rows, as once, few or many counts, or as a class when the clone is expanded.

d_gene	abundance	j_gene	v_gene	CDR3aa	CDR3nt
NA	NA	TRBJ2-3	TRBV19	CASRVAATDTQYF	TGTGCCAGTAGGGTAGCGGCCACAGATACGCAGTATTTT
NA	NA	TRBJ2-5	TRBV19	CASSILHLETQYF	TGTGCCAGTAGTATACTTCACTTAGAGACCCAGTACTTC
NA	NA	TRBJ1-5	TRBV5-1	CASSLGGSNQPQHF	TGCGCCAGCAGCTTGGGAGGCAGCAATCAGCCCCAGCATTTT
NA	NA	TRBJ2-7	TRBV5-1	CASSLAQGYEQYF	TGCGCCAGCAGCTTGGCCCAGGGGTACGAGCAGTACTTC
NA	NA	TRBJ1-6	TRBV13	CASTLKWEGSFGSPLHF	TGTGCCAGCACCCTCAAATGGGAGGGAAGCTTCGGTTCACCCCTCCACTTT
NA	NA	TRBJ1-4	TRBV7-2	CASSSRGTGGLFF	TGTGCCAGCAGCTCCCGGGGCACGGGAGGCCTGTTTTTT
TRBD1	NA	TRBJ2-7	TRBV12-3/TRBV12-4	CASSLRQGKMVF	TGTGCCAGCAGTCTCCGACAGGGTAAAATGGTGTTC
TRBD1	few	TRBJ2-1	TRBV2	CASGRGTGNNEQFF	TGTGCCAGCGGCCGTGGGACAGGAAACAATGAGCAGTTCTTC
NA	NA	TRBJ2-1	TRBV5-1	CASSSRLENPHNEQFF	TGCGCCAGCAGCTCCCGACTAGAGAACCCCCACAATGAGCAGTTCTTC
TRBD2	NA	TRBJ2-5	TRBV29-1	CSPRVAGAETQYF	TGCAGCCCCCGGGTAGCGGGGGCAGAGACCCAGTACTTC
NA	NA	TRBJ1-1	TRBV7-2	CASSPPGVRAEAFF	TGTGCCAGCAGCCCCCCAGGGGTCAGGGCTGAAGCTTTCTTT
TRBD2	NA	TRBJ2-5	TRBV5-1	CASSAGLAGGQETQYF	TGCGCCAGCAGCGCCGGACTAGCGGGGGGTCAAGAGACCCAGTACTTC
NA	NA	TRBJ1-3	TRBV9	CASSATVSGNTIYF	TGTGCCAGCAGCGCGACAGTCTCTGGAAACACCATATATTTT
NA	NA	TRBJ1-1	TRBV6-5	CASSHDSLNTEAFF	TGTGCCAGCAGTCATGACAGCTTGAACACTGAAGCTTTCTTT
NA	NA	TRBJ1-4	TRBV18	CASSPKGAFTNEKLFF	TGTGCCAGCTCACCCAAAGGGGCGTTCACTAATGAAAAACTGTTTTTT
NA	NA	TRBJ1-2	TRBV4-1	CASSFGQIYGYTF	TGCGCCAGCAGCTTCGGACAGATTTATGGCTACACCTTC
NA	NA	TRBJ1-1	TRBV19	CASSTDPGGTEAFF	TGTGCCAGTAGTACCGACCCCGGGGGGACTGAAGCTTTCTTT
NA	NA	TRBJ1-2	TRBV6-1	CASSEAIDTLYGYTF	TGTGCCAGCAGTGAAGCGATAGACACTCTCTATGGCTACACCTTC
TRBD1	NA	TRBJ1-4	TRBV3-1/TRBV3-2	CASSWRGQHEKLFF	TGTGCCAGCAGCTGGAGGGGACAGCATGAAAAACTGTTTTTT
NA	once	TRBJ2-6	TRBV6-2/TRBV6-3	CASSIRGQSSGANVLTF	TGTGCCAGCAGCATCCGGGGACAAAGCTCTGGGGCCAACGTCCTGACTTTC
TRBD1	NA	TRBJ1-5	TRBV2	CASNMGQSNQPQHF	TGTGCCAGCAATATGGGACAGAGCAATCAGCCCCAGCATTTT
TRBD1	NA	TRBJ2-3	TRBV28	CASSTLGQGITDTQYF	TGTGCCAGCAGTACCCTCGGACAGGGAATCACAGATACGCAGTATTTT
TRBD1	NA	TRBJ1-2	TRBV28	CAIDRADGYTF	TGTGCCATCGACAGGGCAGATGGCTACACCTTC
NA	NA	TRBJ2-5	TRBV21-1	CASSKENPGTQYF	TGTGCCAGCAGCAAAGAAAACCCCGGGACCCAGTACTTC
TRBD2	few	TRBJ2-3	TRBV19	CASSSRGGPDTQYF	TGTGCCAGTAGTTCCCGGGGGGGCCCAGATACGCAGTATTTT
TRBD2	NA	TRBJ2-3	TRBV29-1	CSVDYASGVQADTQYF	TGCAGCGTTGATTATGCTAGCGGGGTCCAGGCAGATACGCAGTATTTT
TRBD2	NA	TRBJ2-5	TRBV28	CASSFSRLAGGLSQETQYF	TGTGCCAGCAGTTTTTCCCGACTAGCGGGGGGGCTTTCACAAGAGACCCAGTACTTC
NA	NA	TRBJ2-3	TRBV4-2	CASSQRLASTDTQYF	TGTGCCAGCAGCCAACGGTTAGCTAGCACAGATACGCAGTATTTT
NA	NA	TRBJ1-1	TRBV4-1	CASSQDLRGGRGEAFF	TGCGCCAGCAGCCAAGACCTCAGGGGAGGGCGGGGTGAAGCTTTCTTT
TRBD1	NA	TRBJ2-3	TRBV11-2	CASSQQGPDTQYF	TGTGCCAGCAGCCAACAGGGGCCAGATACGCAGTATTTT
TRBD1	NA	TRBJ2-2	TRBV7-6	CASSLDRANTGELFF	TGTGCCAGCAGCTTGGACAGGGCGAACACCGGGGAGCTGTTTTTT
NA	NA	TRBJ1-1	TRBV6-6	CASRQGPNTEAFF	TGTGCCAGCAGGCAGGGGCCGAACACTGAAGCTTTCTTT
TRBD1	NA	TRBJ1-1	TRBV19	CATRETGGKNTEAFF	TGTGCCACCCGCGAGACAGGGGGCAAGAACACTGAAGCTTTCTTT
TRBD1	once	TRBJ2-3	TRBV28	CASSLQGASFTDTQYF	TGTGCCAGCAGTTTACAGGGGGCCTCATTCACAGATACGCAGTATTTT